Below, one T cell receptor (beta chain) is given with its context. The antigen is unknown. This sample is part of a study of T-cell reconstitution after alpha-beta-depleted transplantation in children. Broader study findings: About two months after transplant, alpha-beta T cells reportedly came from several hundred expanded graft clones. Most T-cell counts and diversity one year after the transplant came from T cells that were newly produced. Some patients showed high day-60 TCRbeta diversity, which derived from surviving recipient T cells and thymic progenitors.

Preparation of the TCRbeta library used unique molecular identifiers. TCRdb re-called the PCR reads with MiXCR, one entry per CDR3 protein. Of almost 600,000 distinct CDR3 sequences detected, approximately 30% appear once; the ten largest clones hold around 36%. V lost 0 bases and J 0 bases, leaving 14 bases between the germline ends. CDR1 and CDR2 (germline): SGHRS, YFSETQ. This CDR3 has 17 amino acids. The chain employs TRBV5-1 and TRBJ2-3; D might be TRBD1 (5 bases). The sample was PBMCs, taken before TCRalphabeta/CD19-depleted stem cell transplant. The TCR comes from a boy in the first two years of life with Wiskott-Aldrich syndrome, due to receive a stem cell transplant. This CDR3 reads CASSLGKDSFSTDTQYF. In DNA form, the CDR3 reads TGCGCCAGCAGCTTGGGTAAAGACAGTTTTAGCACAGATACGCAGTATTTT.